This TCR beta chain was obtained from a study of blood T cell repertoires in COVID-19. CDR1 is SEHNR, CDR2 FQNEAQ, per germline (reference sequence). The V gene lost 1 base and the J gene lost 6 bases, with 13 bases spanning the gap. The CDR3 contains 14 residues. Clones were sequenced by immunoSEQ multiplex PCR, and TCRdb holds only the in-frame ones, with some missing. This sample yields around 330,000 clones, of which 87% are seen a single time; around 10% belongs to the top ten. In terms of age and location, participants ranged from roughly 18 to 95 years and lived in about 25 US areas. Cohort placement rested on clinical history that participants reported themselves.

This clonotype was obtained from a woman aged 18-29 years who had recovered from COVID-19. The specimen sequenced was PBMCs or T cells enriched from blood (not recorded which). The chain links TRBV7-9 to TRBJ2-7, with D tentatively TRBD1 (5 bases). The CDR3 bases are TGTGCCAGCAGCTTAGACCAGGCAAGGGGCGAGCAGTACTTC. It specifies CASSLDQARGEQYF.